Presented here are 13 T cell receptor beta chains from one specimen sequenced in a study of beta chain features in type 1 diabetes. As every portion of the isolated RNA was reverse transcribed, the sequencing read expressed TCRB transcripts. Clones were read by immunoSEQ multiplex PCR, and TCRdb kept only the in-frame ones, dropping some. Of some 44,000 clones listed, roughly 49% are singletons. Sequencing was done on a sample of Tregs from blood. These receptor sequences come from a woman under 30 in good health.

This chain uses TRBV18 with TRBJ2-6; 9 nucleotides align to TRBD1. This CDR3 comprises 17 residues. The V gene's germline CDR1 is KGHSH and CDR2 LQKENI. The junction had 5 bases not matched to a gene; V was cut back by 5 bases and J by 0 bases. In DNA form, the CDR3 reads TGTGCCAGCTCAGGGGACAGGGTCAACTCTGGGGCCAACGTCCTGACTTTC. As protein: CASSGDRVNSGANVLTF. The variable domain in full, completed from reference TRBV18 and TRBJ2-6, reads NAGVMQNPRHLVRRRGQEARLRCSPMKGHSHVYWYRQLPEEGLKFMVYLQKENIIDESGMPKERFSAEFPKEGPSILRIQQVVRGDSAAYFCASSGDRVNSGANVLTFGAGSRLTVL.

This clone was seen a few times. The chain is built from TRBV7-3 and TRBJ2-5; perhaps TRBD1 as D (6 bases). This CDR3 contains 15 residues. Deletions cut 4 bases from V and 2 bases from J, with 14 bases between. Germline CDR1 SGHTA, CDR2 FQGTGA. In DNA form, the CDR3 reads TGTGCCAGCAGCTCAGGACAGCGGCTACAAGAGACCCAGTACTTC. Protein sequence: CASSSGQRLQETQYF.

The chain couples TRBV5-4 to TRBJ2-4; 12 bases map to TRBD1. V gave up 3 bases and J gave up 1 base; unmatched junction bases: 2. CDR1 and CDR2 from the germline V gene are SGHNT and YYREEE (reference sequence). This CDR3 is 16 amino acids long. Here the CDR3 DNA reads TGTGCCAGCAGCTGGGACAGGGGGCACGCCAAAAACATTCAGTACTTC. Residues: CASSWDRGHAKNIQYF. Using reference TRBV5-4 and TRBJ2-4 for the parts outside the CDR3, the full variable domain is ETGVTQSPTHLIKTRGQQVTLRCSSQSGHNTVSWYQQALGQGPQFIFQYYREEENGRGNFPPRFSGLQFPNYSSELNVNALELDDSALYLCASSWDRGHAKNIQYFGAGTRLSVL.

In DNA form, the CDR3 reads TGTGCCAGCAGTCCCCGGGGGGGCACTGAAGCTTTCTTT. This codes for CASSPRGGTEAFF. The chain has TRBV2 and TRBJ1-1, with TRBD1 as a possible D gene (5 bases). The CDR3 runs 13 residues. Germline assignment: CDR1 SNHLY and CDR2 FYNNEI. V lost 5 bases and J 4 bases, leaving 11 bases between the germline ends.

The chain joins TRBV7-2 to TRBJ2-7, with D perhaps matching TRBD1 (6 bases). The V gene's germline CDR1 is SGHTA and CDR2 FQGNSA. V was shortened by 6 bases and J by 5 bases, with 14 bases between the two germline ends. CDR3 size: 13 residues. The CDR3 reads CASSHTGSHEQYF. The CDR3 DNA follows: TGTGCCAGCAGTCATACAGGGAGCCACGAGCAGTACTTC. Based on the CDR3 plus reference TRBV7-2 and TRBJ2-7, the full variable domain is GAGVSQSPSNKVTEKGKDVELRCDPISGHTALYWYRQSLGQGLEFLIYFQGNSAPDKSGLPSDRFSAERTGGSVSTLTIQRTQQEDSAVYLCASSHTGSHEQYFGPGTRLTVT.

This rearrangement joins TRBV10-3 to TRBJ1-6; TRBD1 matches 11 bases. The CDR3 loop spans 14 amino acids. CDR1 and CDR2 (germline): ENHRY, SYGVKD. Trimming cost V 8 bases and J 7 bases; bases outside gene matches: 4. The CDR3, as DNA: TGTGCCATCGCCGGGACAGGGGGAAATTCACCCCTCCACTTT. This sequence encodes CAIAGTGGNSPLHF.

Only a few counts were recorded for this clone. The chain uses TRBV6-1 and TRBJ1-1; 8 bases fit TRBD1. The CDR3 length is 13 residues. Trimming at V came to 7 bases and at J to 1 base, leaving 2 bases not matched to a gene. Germline-derived CDR1 and CDR2 are MNHNS and SASEGT. The CDR3 DNA sequence: TGTGCCAGCACAGGGACAGGGAACACTGAAGCTTTCTTT. Its translation is CASTGTGNTEAFF.

This clone appeared a single time. This chain uses TRBV6-6 with TRBJ2-1; TRBD1 might be the D (5 bases). CDR3 length equals 12 residues. Per the germline V gene, CDR1 is MNHNY and CDR2 is SVGAGI (reference sequence). V was pared by 0 bases and J by 10 bases, with 7 bases between. The CDR3 reads CASSYSGREQFF. DNA of the CDR3: TGTGCCAGCAGTTACTCGGGGCGCGAGCAGTTCTTC.

V usage is TRBV7-8 and J usage is TRBJ1-5, with D maybe TRBD1 (5 bases). Germline V gene data show CDR1 as SGHVS and CDR2 as FQNEAQ. Trimming removed 0 bases at V and 3 bases at J, with 9 bases between. The CDR3 is 15 amino acids. CDR3 in DNA: TGTGCCAGCAGCTTAGCGGGGGGGAACAATCAGCCCCAGCATTTT. Its protein product is CASSLAGGNNQPQHF.

V is TRBV19 and J is TRBJ1-1; 9 nucleotides agree with TRBD1. Per germline, CDR1 LNHDA and CDR2 SQIVND (reference sequence). After removal of 0 bases from V and 10 bases from J, the junction contained 3 bases not matched to a gene. This CDR3 contains 13 residues. The chain's CDR3 is CASSIERDRAAFF. The CDR3 DNA reads as TGTGCCAGTAGTATAGAACGGGACAGGGCAGCTTTCTTT. Full variable domain (remainder filled in from reference TRBV19 and TRBJ1-1): DGGITQSPKYLFRKEGQNVTLSCEQNLNHDAMYWYRQDPGQGLRLIYYSQIVNDFQKGDIAEGYSVSREKKESFPLTVTSAQKNPTAFYLCASSIERDRAAFFGQGTRLTVV.

The chain carries TRBV6-1 and TRBJ1-5, with D possibly being TRBD1 (6 bases). Germline CDR1 reads MNHNS; CDR2 reads SASEGT. V gave up 2 bases and J gave up 0 bases, with 8 bases separating them. This CDR3 is 15 amino acids long. The CDR3 region has the DNA TGTGCCAGCAGTGAAAGGACAGTTAGCAATCAGCCCCAGCATTTT. This sequence encodes CASSERTVSNQPQHF.

V gene TRBV5-1 combines with J gene TRBJ2-1; 8 bases are shared with TRBD2. This CDR3 has 16 amino acids. Trimming took 1 base from V and 6 from J; bases not matched to a gene: 9. Per the germline V gene, CDR1 is SGHRS and CDR2 is YFSETQ. This CDR3 reads CASSLKSGSLLNEQFF. Here the CDR3 DNA reads TGCGCCAGCAGCTTGAAAAGCGGGAGCCTCCTCAATGAGCAGTTCTTC.

The chain joins TRBV27 to TRBJ1-1; D remains ambiguous. Looked up from germline, CDR1 is MNHEY and CDR2 is SMNVEV (reference sequence). V was clipped by 8 bases and J by 5 bases, with 27 bases between them. The CDR3 spans 17 residues. The CDR3 sequence is CASLPTATFNRGTEAFF. In DNA, the CDR3 is TGTGCCAGCCTCCCCACAGCGACTTTCAATCGAGGGACTGAAGCTTTCTTT.